This TCR beta chain was retrieved from a study of cytomegalovirus exposure and HLA in healthy donors. Study-wide background: The 100 million to 140 million unique TCR beta sequences, from roughly 170 million T cells, were found by an earlier analysis. Study-wide points: The sole available immune exposure information was CMV serostatus. Researchers counted roughly 160 TCR beta chains as cytomegalovirus-associated.

Remarks on this clone: Its antigen is as yet unknown.

The PCR made use of 60 Vbeta and 13 Jbeta primers. Some clones are missing from TCRdb's copy, which holds only in-frame ones; the method was immunoSEQ multiplex PCR. The sample gives some 180,000 clones, roughly four fifths of which show up once; about 1.7% is in the top ten. Trimming removed 2 bases from V and 3 bases from J, with 7 bases in between. The CDR3 is 14 residues long. The germline V gene has CDR1 SNHLY and CDR2 FYNNEI. Nominally healthy donors were sampled, though unrecorded immune exposures were likely. The specimen was PBMCs. The chain links TRBV2 to TRBJ2-2, with unresolved D. The TCR originated in a woman aged 18-30 years in good health and CMV-seronegative. The CDR3 nucleotides are TGTGCCAGCAGTGAAATCCGGGACACCGGGGAGCTGTTTTTT. Its translation: CASSEIRDTGELFF.